Listed below are T cell receptor beta chains from one sample, sequenced in a study of blood T cell repertoires in COVID-19. The method was immunoSEQ multiplex PCR; TCRdb's version includes in-frame clones alone and lacks a portion of them. Of 70,000 to 90,000 clones listed, roughly 82% were seen once; the top ten hold under 8.5%. Sequenced input: peripheral blood. The receptors here all came from a man aged 50 to 59 with active COVID-19. The CDR3 runs from the conserved cysteine through the conserved F or W. The order of the fields is V gene, clone size, D gene, J gene, CDR3 protein, CDR3 DNA. D genes are given only for firm matches. A row's size may be missing; if present it is once, few, many or a size class.

>TRBV9|.|.|TRBJ2-2
CASSVGSSPGTGELFF
TGTGCCAGCAGCGTAGGCTCTAGCCCCGGCACCGGGGAGCTGTTTTTT
>TRBV10-3|.|.|TRBJ1-1
CAISDRVNTEAFF
TGTGCCATCAGTGACAGGGTGAACACTGAAGCTTTCTTT
>TRBV9|.|.|TRBJ2-1
CASSVGDRGNEQFF
TGTGCCAGCAGCGTAGGTGATCGGGGAAATGAGCAGTTCTTC
>TRBV11-2|.|.|TRBJ1-2
CASSLKGRGLLNYGYTF
TGTGCCAGCAGCCTAAAGGGCAGGGGTCTTTTAAACTATGGCTACACCTTC
>TRBV6-2/TRBV6-3|.|TRBD2|TRBJ2-1
CASSFSGSYNEQFF
TGTGCCAGCAGTTTTAGCGGGTCTTACAATGAGCAGTTCTTC
>TRBV24-1|.|TRBD1|TRBJ1-2
CATSDTRTGGYGYTF
TGTGCCACCAGTGATACGCGGACAGGGGGCTATGGCTACACCTTC
>TRBV3-1/TRBV3-2|.|TRBD1|TRBJ2-7
CASSLMGTGGAEQYF
TGTGCCAGCAGTCTTATGGGGACAGGGGGCGCGGAGCAGTACTTC
>TRBV13|.|.|TRBJ1-6
CASSSGRGGSPLHF
TGTGCCAGCAGCTCGGGGAGGGGGGGTTCACCCCTCCACTTT
>TRBV2|.|TRBD1|TRBJ1-6
CASTGTGGSNSPLHF
TGTGCCAGCACCGGGACAGGGGGTAGTAATTCACCCCTCCACTTT
>TRBV9|.|.|TRBJ1-2
CASSVEAIGGYTF
TGTGCCAGCAGCGTGGAGGCAATAGGCGGCTACACCTTC
>TRBV5-6|.|.|TRBJ1-6
CASSLIQVNSPLHF
TGTGCCAGCAGCTTGATACAGGTCAATTCACCCCTCCACTTT
>TRBV5-1|.|TRBD2|TRBJ2-7
CASSIDSGLTYEQYF
TGCGCCAGCAGCATCGATAGCGGGTTGACCTACGAGCAGTACTTC
>TRBV6-5|.|.|TRBJ1-3
CASSSEHSGNTIYF
TGTGCCAGCAGTAGTGAGCATTCTGGAAACACCATATATTTT
>TRBV27|.|.|TRBJ1-1
CASSVEGGKNTEAFF
TGTGCCAGCAGTGTGGAAGGCGGAAAGAACACTGAAGCTTTCTTT
>TRBV19|.|.|TRBJ1-5
CASTPRPIRQSNQPQHF
TGTGCCAGTACCCCGCGGCCAATAAGACAGAGCAATCAGCCCCAGCATTTT
>TRBV28|.|TRBD1|TRBJ1-5
CASSPTGAGNQPQHF
TGTGCCAGCAGCCCCACAGGGGCGGGGAATCAGCCCCAGCATTTT
>TRBV5-8|.|.|TRBJ1-4
CASSLELLRGKLFF
TGTGCCAGCAGCTTGGAACTCCTTAGGGGAAAACTGTTTTTT
>TRBV5-6|.|.|TRBJ1-2
CASSLGAGASNYGYTF
TGTGCCAGCAGCTTGGGGGCAGGGGCCTCTAACTATGGCTACACCTTC
>TRBV6-5|.|TRBD1|TRBJ1-2
CASSWDREYGYTF
TGTGCCAGCAGTTGGGACAGGGAATATGGCTACACCTTC
>TRBV9|.|.|TRBJ2-5
CASSVDYGGVSETQYF
TGTGCCAGCAGCGTAGATTACGGCGGGGTTTCTGAGACCCAGTACTTC
>TRBV18|once|.|TRBJ1-5
CASSPRGLSNSNQPQHF
TGTGCCAGCTCACCTCGAGGTCTGTCAAATAGCAATCAGCCCCAGCATTTT
>TRBV7-9|.|.|TRBJ2-3
CASSLSQGGTDTQYF
TGTGCCAGCAGCTTAAGCCAGGGCGGCACAGATACGCAGTATTTT
>TRBV7-4|.|TRBD2|TRBJ2-5
CASSLQRMRLAGAETQYF
TGTGCCAGCAGCTTACAACGGATGAGACTAGCGGGTGCAGAGACCCAGTACTTC
>TRBV5-1|.|.|TRBJ1-2
CASSSTGSSNYGYTF
TGCGCCAGCAGCTCAACAGGGAGTTCAAACTATGGCTACACCTTC
>TRBV6-5|.|.|TRBJ1-4
CASSQTTNEKLFF
TGTGCCAGCAGTCAGACAACTAATGAAAAACTGTTTTTT
>TRBV7-3|.|.|TRBJ1-1
CASSGTGHTEAFF
TGTGCCAGCAGCGGAACAGGGCACACTGAAGCTTTCTTT
>TRBV25-1|once|TRBD1|TRBJ2-1
CASNPTGGFPSSYNEQFF
TGTGCCAGCAACCCGACAGGGGGCTTCCCCAGCTCCTACAATGAGCAGTTCTTC
>TRBV7-9|.|TRBD1|TRBJ1-4
CASRPGTVNEKLFF
TGTGCCAGCAGACCCGGGACAGTAAATGAAAAACTGTTTTTT
>TRBV7-2|.|.|TRBJ2-5
CASSSDSLQETQYF
TGTGCCAGCAGCTCGGACAGTCTCCAAGAGACCCAGTACTTC
>TRBV9|.|.|TRBJ2-2
CASGGSTGELFF
TGTGCCAGCGGAGGGAGCACCGGGGAGCTGTTTTTT